This passage covers 20 T cell receptor beta chains from one sample sequenced in a study of long-term antiretroviral therapy in people with HIV. Running of the v3.0 immunoSEQ assay took place at survey level. Profiled with immunoSEQ multiplex PCR; TCRdb holds only in-frame clones, not every one. The sample consists of nearly 25,000 clones, around 79% of them appearing once. This specimen was unsorted PBMCs, taken 1.2 years after starting antiretroviral therapy. The origin of the receptors is a woman in her thirties or forties with HIV.

The chain employs TRBV14 and TRBJ1-2; no clear D gene. The CDR3 loop spans 14 amino acids. Germline V gives CDR1 SGHDN, CDR2 FVKESK. The germline V and J ends were trimmed by 9 bases and 1 base, with 15 bases remaining between them. The CDR3 nucleotides are TGTGCCAGGCAGGCGGCAATCAATAACTATGGCTACACCTTC. Encoded protein: CARQAAINNYGYTF. The full variable domain, its missing parts supplied by reference TRBV14 and TRBJ1-2, is EAGVTQFPSHSVIEKGQTVTLRCDPISGHDNLYWYRRVMGKEIKFLLHFVKESKQDESGMPNNRFLAERTGGTYSTLKVQPAELEDSGVYFCARQAAINNYGYTFGSGTRLTVV.

The V call is TRBV5-1, the J call TRBJ1-1, with no clear D. V lost 3 bases to trimming and J lost 4 bases, with 28 bases between them. Germline V lookup: CDR1 SGHRS, CDR2 YFSETQ. The CDR3 totals 19 residues. The CDR3 spells CASSSSFAAVGILRTEAFF. CDR3 nucleotides: TGCGCCAGCAGCTCCAGCTTTGCGGCGGTGGGGATTTTACGCACTGAAGCTTTCTTT.

This chain's CDR3 is CASSLGHTF. The CDR3 coding sequence is TGTGCCAGCAGCTTGGGCCACACCTTC. The chain joins TRBV7-2 to TRBJ1-2; no clear D gene. The germline V gene has CDR1 SGHTA and CDR2 FQGNSA. Trimming shortened V by 3 bases and J by 12 bases, and 5 bases separated the two germline ends. The CDR3 has 9 amino acids.

The chain uses TRBV4-2 and TRBJ2-7; D gene uncertain. Germline CDR1 LGHNA, CDR2 YNFKEQ. This CDR3 has 14 residues. Trimming shortened V by 0 bases and J by 0 bases, and 6 bases separated the two germline ends. The CDR3 DNA follows: TGTGCCAGCAGCCAAGATACAGTCTCCTACGAGCAGTACTTC. Its translation: CASSQDTVSYEQYF.

This clone was detected only once. The rearrangement uses TRBV6-6 and TRBJ2-3; 10 bases line up with TRBD2. CDR1 MNHNY and CDR2 SVGAGI come from the germline V gene (reference sequence). There are 14 residues in the CDR3. The junction had 7 bases not matched to a gene; V was cut back by 8 bases and J by 5 bases. The DNA of the CDR3 is TGTGCCAGCCGGGTAGCGGGGGGTGTAGATACGCAGTATTTT. This translates into CASRVAGGVDTQYF.

The V gene is TRBV29-1, the J gene TRBJ2-1; a weak D match, TRBD2 (6 bases). The CDR3 runs 14 residues. Germline-derived CDR1 and CDR2 are SQVTM and ANQGSEA. Trimming removed 3 bases from V and 9 bases from J, with 18 bases in between. The CDR3 loop reads CSVELRLGNGEQFF. CDR3 DNA: TGCAGCGTTGAGCTCCGACTAGGAAACGGTGAGCAGTTCTTC.

This clone was detected only a few times. The chain carries TRBV14 and TRBJ1-3; unclear D gene. This CDR3 is built from 16 residues. V was cut by 0 bases and J by 2 bases, with 11 bases left in between. Germline V gives CDR1 SGHDN, CDR2 FVKESK. The CDR3 is CASSQDGVDAGNTIYF. CDR3 nucleotides: TGTGCCAGCAGCCAAGATGGAGTCGACGCTGGAAACACCATATATTTT.

The rearrangement uses TRBV30 and TRBJ2-5; D tentatively fits TRBD1 or TRBD2 (5 bases each). This CDR3 contains 16 residues. The V gene lost 5 bases and the J gene lost 5 bases, with 24 bases spanning the gap. Germline V CDR1 and CDR2: GTSNPN, SVGIG (reference sequence). The CDR3 region is CAWRGGARGLLETQYF. The CDR3 region has the DNA TGTGCCTGGCGGGGTGGGGCCCGAGGGCTATTGGAGACCCAGTACTTC.

Only a few counts were recorded for this clone. CDR3 region: CSVPGGEYEQYF. CDR3 in DNA: TGCAGCGTCCCGGGCGGGGAATACGAGCAGTACTTC. The chain employs TRBV29-1 and TRBJ2-7; D perhaps matches TRBD2 (6 bases). This CDR3 is built from 12 residues. Trimming pared 6 bases from V and 4 bases from J, leaving 13 bases between. The germline V gene encodes CDR1 SQVTM and CDR2 ANQGSEA.

The CDR3 sequence: CASSSPDRLGGYTF. CDR3 nucleotide sequence: TGTGCCAGCAGCTCCCCGGACAGGCTTGGTGGCTACACCTTC. This chain joins TRBV7-8 and TRBJ1-2; TRBD1 matches at 7 bases. J was trimmed by 7 bases and V by 4 bases; bases with no gene match: 9. The CDR3 has 14 residues. Germline-derived CDR1 and CDR2 are SGHVS and FQNEAQ.

This chain joins TRBV27 and TRBJ2-1; tentatively, D is TRBD2 (5 bases). This CDR3 comprises 16 residues. Trimming removed 6 bases at V and 0 bases at J, with 15 bases between. Germline V gene sequence: CDR1 MNHEY, CDR2 SMNVEV (reference sequence). DNA of the CDR3: TGTGCCAGCAGCCCCACCCCTAGCACCTCCTACAATGAGCAGTTCTTC. Translating it yields CASSPTPSTSYNEQFF.

The chain links TRBV6-1 to TRBJ2-7; D gene uncertain. CDR1 and CDR2 from the germline V gene are MNHNS and SASEGT. CDR3 length: 15 residues. The V and J ends lost 5 bases and 5 bases respectively, with 19 bases between them. CDR3 in amino acids: CASSSRVPPSHEQYF. CDR3 nucleotides: TGTGCCAGCAGTTCCCGAGTCCCACCAAGCCACGAGCAGTACTTC.

V is TRBV5-1 and J is TRBJ2-6; D possibly corresponds to TRBD1 (6 bases). The CDR3 loop spans 14 amino acids. Germline V lookup: CDR1 SGHRS, CDR2 YFSETQ. V lost 5 bases and J lost 0, with 6 bases in between. The CDR3 sequence: CASRDSSGANVLTF. DNA for the CDR3: TGCGCCAGCAGGGACAGCTCTGGGGCCAACGTCCTGACTTTC.

The chain joins TRBV15 to TRBJ2-3; the D gene is possibly TRBD2 (6 bases). The CDR3 totals 16 residues. The ends were cut back, 0 bases at V and 2 bases at J, with 12 bases in the middle. Germline assignment: CDR1 LNHNV and CDR2 YYDKDF (reference sequence). Here the CDR3 DNA reads TGTGCCACCAGCAGAGATCGCGGCGGGACCACAGATACGCAGTATTTT. The encoded protein is CATSRDRGGTTDTQYF.

Only a few counts were recorded for this clone. The chain links TRBV29-1 to TRBJ1-3; D is ambiguous. The CDR3 loop spans 14 amino acids. Germline CDR1 is SQVTM and CDR2 is ANQGSEA. V was clipped by 1 base and J by 0 bases, with 7 bases between them. The CDR3 region is CSVEVGISGNTIYF. The CDR3 nucleotides read TGCAGCGTTGAAGTGGGGATCTCTGGAAACACCATATATTTT. Full variable domain (rest looked up from reference TRBV29-1 and TRBJ1-3): SAVISQKPSRDICQRGTSLTIQCQVDSQVTMMFWYRQQPGQSLTLIATANQGSEATYESGFVIDKFPISRPNLTFSTLTVSNMSPEDSSIYLCSVEVGISGNTIYFGEGSWLTVV.

The rearrangement links TRBV29-1 to TRBJ1-4; D call uncertain. The V gene lost 5 bases and the J gene lost 4 bases, with 5 bases spanning the gap. The CDR3 is made up of 11 amino acids. Germline-derived CDR1 and CDR2 are SQVTM and ANQGSEA. The CDR3, as DNA: TGCAGCGTTCAGGATAATGAAAAACTGTTTTTT. The encoded protein is CSVQDNEKLFF.

This chain connects TRBV6-1 to TRBJ2-3; D ambiguous. The CDR3 consists of 12 residues. Germline V CDR1 and CDR2: MNHNS, SASEGT. V lost 6 bases and J 0 bases, leaving 4 bases between the germline ends. The CDR3 region is CASRGSTDTQYF. The CDR3 DNA follows: TGTGCCAGCAGGGGGAGCACAGATACGCAGTATTTT.

The gene calls are TRBV5-1 and TRBJ2-2, with TRBD2 matching over 9 bases. V lost 6 bases to trimming and J lost 10 bases; unmatched junction nucleotides: 4. The germline V gene has CDR1 SGHRS and CDR2 YFSETQ. The CDR3 is 12 amino acids. CDR3 sequence: CASNSGSMELFF. In nucleotides, the CDR3 is TGCGCCAGCAATAGCGGGAGTATGGAGCTGTTTTTT.

In regard to this clone: One junction end does not reproduce the germline sequence, and a read error may be involved. The J gene is TRBJ1-2, the V gene TRBV29-1, with D uncertain. The CDR3 length is 11 residues. In germline, CDR1 is SQVTM, CDR2 ANQGSEA. This CDR3 reads CSVVYGLRLAF. The CDR3 DNA sequence: TGCAGCGTTGTTTATGGTTTGCGTTTAGCCTTC.

This clone was detected only a few times. This sequence joins TRBV7-8 and TRBJ1-3; no clear D. V was pared by 6 bases and J by 0 bases, with 15 bases between. CDR1 is SGHVS and CDR2 is FQNEAQ in the germline V gene. The CDR3 has 16 residues. Here the CDR3 DNA reads TGTGCCAGCAGTCTAGGATCAAGCGTCTCTGGAAACACCATATATTTT. It translates to CASSLGSSVSGNTIYF.